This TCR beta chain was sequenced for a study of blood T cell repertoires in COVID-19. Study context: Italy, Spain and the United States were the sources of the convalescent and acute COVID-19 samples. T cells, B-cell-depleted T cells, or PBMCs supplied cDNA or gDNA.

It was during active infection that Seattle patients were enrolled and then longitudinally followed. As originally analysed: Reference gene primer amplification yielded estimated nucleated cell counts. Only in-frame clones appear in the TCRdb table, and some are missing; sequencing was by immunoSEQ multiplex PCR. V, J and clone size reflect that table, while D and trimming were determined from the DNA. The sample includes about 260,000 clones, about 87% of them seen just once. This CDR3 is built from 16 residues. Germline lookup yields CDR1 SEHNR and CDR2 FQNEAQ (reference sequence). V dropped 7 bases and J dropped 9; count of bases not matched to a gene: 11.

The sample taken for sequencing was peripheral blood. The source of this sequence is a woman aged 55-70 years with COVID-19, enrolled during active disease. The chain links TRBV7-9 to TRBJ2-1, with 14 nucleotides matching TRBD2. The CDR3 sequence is CASTLGGLAGASEQFF. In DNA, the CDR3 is TGTGCCAGCACCTTGGGGGGACTAGCGGGAGCTAGTGAGCAGTTCTTC.